The T cell receptor (beta chain) under discussion was sequenced for a study of blood T cell repertoires in COVID-19. Germline V gives CDR1 LNHDA, CDR2 SQIVND (reference sequence). The ends were cut back, 5 bases at V and 0 bases at J, with 16 bases in the middle. This CDR3 is built from 17 residues. Methods used by the authors: By means of reference gene primer amplification, nucleated cell counts were estimated. TCRdb's table, derived via immunoSEQ multiplex PCR, lists solely in-frame clones and lacks some. V and J calls and clone size are those listed in that table; D and trimming were worked out from the DNA. Here the sample spans some 280,000 clones, around 89% being singletons.

This receptor was obtained from an older woman with acute or convalescent COVID-19. Sequencing input: peripheral blood. The rearrangement links TRBV19 to TRBJ1-4; D perhaps matches TRBD1 (6 bases). The CDR3 region is CASSYRRTVATNEKLFF. The CDR3 bases are TGTGCCAGTAGTTACCGTAGGACAGTTGCAACTAATGAAAAACTGTTTTTT.